The 15 T cell receptor beta chains below all came from one sample that was sequenced in a study of cytomegalovirus exposure and HLA in healthy donors. The PCR made use of 60 Vbeta and 13 Jbeta primers. TCRdb keeps only in-frame clones here, not all; method: immunoSEQ multiplex PCR. The sample includes 100,000 to 150,000 clones, roughly 66% seen only once; the top ten take 4.8%. Sample: PBMCs. These TCRs come from a man aged 60-69 years in good health and CMV-seropositive.

This clone was seen a single time. The V call is TRBV5-1, the J call TRBJ2-3; D gene uncertain. The V and J ends lost 3 bases and 0 bases respectively, with 5 bases between them. CDR3 size: 13 residues. Germline-derived CDR1 and CDR2 are SGHRS and YFSETQ. The DNA of the CDR3 is TGCGCCAGCAGCTCTACTAGCACAGATACGCAGTATTTT. Its protein product is CASSSTSTDTQYF.

This chain links TRBV6-1 with TRBJ2-3; 11 positions match TRBD2. Germline V CDR1 and CDR2: MNHNS, SASEGT. J gave up 5 bases and V 5 bases, and 3 bases lay outside the gene matches. This CDR3 is 14 amino acids long. The CDR3: CASSLGLAGDTQYF. The DNA for the CDR3 is TGTGCCAGCAGTCTCGGACTAGCGGGAGATACGCAGTATTTT.

V and J are TRBV10-3 and TRBJ2-5, with 12 bases fitting TRBD2. The DNA end is more similar to TRBJ2-7, so the J call may be wrong. The CDR3 is made up of 15 amino acids. Germline V gene data show CDR1 as ENHRY and CDR2 as SYGVKD. The CDR3 spells CAISERLAGVDEQYF. The CDR3 DNA reads TGTGCCATCAGTGAGCGACTAGCGGGGGTGGACGAGCAGTACTTC.

The chain links TRBV13 to TRBJ1-4, with 10 bases fitting TRBD1. V lost 4 bases and J lost 2; bases outside the gene matches: 7. This CDR3 region has 17 residues. CDR1 and CDR2 from the germline V gene are PRHDT and FYEKMQ (reference sequence). The DNA for the CDR3 is TGTGCCAGCAGCTGGCGACAGGGGGCTATCACTAATGAAAAACTGTTTTTT. It is translated as CASSWRQGAITNEKLFF.

The gene calls are TRBV2 and TRBJ1-2; D remains ambiguous. Germline loops: CDR1 SNHLY, CDR2 FYNNEI. The ends were cut back, 4 bases at V and 3 bases at J, with 9 bases in the middle. The CDR3 spans 13 residues. DNA of the CDR3: TGTGCCAGCAGTGGGTCGACTTACTATGGCTACACCTTC. As protein: CASSGSTYYGYTF.

This clone was seen only a few times. This sequence joins TRBV6-1 and TRBJ2-7; 7 bases agree with TRBD1. Germline CDR1 is MNHNS and CDR2 is SASEGT. J was trimmed by 5 bases and V by 7 bases; bases with no gene match: 14. CDR3 length: 15 residues. The CDR3 nucleotides are TGTGCCAGCACGACGGGACAGACTCGGGCCCACGAGCAGTACTTC. It codes for CASTTGQTRAHEQYF.

In its sample, this clone was seen a few times. The chain has TRBV29-1 and TRBJ2-7; 11 bases are a match to TRBD2. Losses at the gene ends were 4 bases for V and 5 bases for J; bases not matched to a gene: 4. In germline, CDR1 is SQVTM, CDR2 ANQGSEA. This CDR3 has 13 residues. The CDR3 DNA reads as TGCAGCGTTGTAGCGGGGGGGCCGAACGAGCAGTACTTC. This encodes CSVVAGGPNEQYF.

V and J are TRBV5-4 and TRBJ2-5; 7 bases align to TRBD2. Germline trimming cut 0 bases from V and 4 bases from J; bases unmatched to any gene: 3. CDR1 and CDR2 from the germline V gene are SGHNT and YYREEE (reference sequence). The CDR3 spans 14 residues. The CDR3, as DNA: TGTGCCAGCAGCTTGGCAGGGAGGGGAGAGACCCAGTACTTC. As protein: CASSLAGRGETQYF.

The V and J genes are TRBV28 and TRBJ1-2, with D possibly matching TRBD1 (6 bases). The CDR3 runs 13 residues. Germline loops: CDR1 MDHEN, CDR2 SYDVKM. Trimming cost V 5 bases and J 8 bases, with 15 bases left between them. The CDR3 DNA reads as TGTGCCAGCAGTACTACAGGGTTCGAAGGCTACACCTTC. Translated, it gives CASSTTGFEGYTF.

The chain couples TRBV7-9 to TRBJ1-2; 7 positions match TRBD1. The V gene end was trimmed by 5 bases and the J gene end by 3 bases; junction bases not matched to a gene: 9. CDR1 and CDR2 from the germline V gene are SEHNR and FQNEAQ (reference sequence). The CDR3 covers 15 residues. CDR3 sequence reads: CASSARQGRDYGYTF. CDR3 coding DNA: TGTGCCAGCAGCGCGAGACAGGGAAGGGACTATGGCTACACCTTC.

Note on this clone: The same CDR3 also results from other DNA sequences found in this sample. This chain uses TRBV6-5 with TRBJ1-6; D is perhaps TRBD1 (6 bases). Germline CDR1 MNHEY, CDR2 SVGAGI. With 4 bases removed from V and 13 bases from J, the gap between germline ends came to 17 bases. The CDR3 extends over 14 amino acids. CDR3 amino acids: CASSFEGVASPLHF. Written as DNA, the CDR3 is TGTGCCAGCAGTTTTGAGGGGGTTGCTTCCCCCCTCCACTTT.

The chain recombines TRBV5-1 with TRBJ1-6; 9 nucleotides align to TRBD1. This CDR3 is 17 amino acids long. V trimming: 4 bases; J trimming: 7 bases; junction bases outside the gene matches: 12. CDR1 and CDR2 from the germline V gene are SGHRS and YFSETQ. This CDR3 reads CASSPFPGQGRNSPLHF. CDR3 DNA sequence: TGCGCCAGCAGCCCTTTTCCGGGACAGGGACGGAATTCACCCCTCCACTTT.

The chain recombines TRBV7-2 with TRBJ1-2; perhaps TRBD1 as D (6 bases). Germline V lookup: CDR1 SGHTA, CDR2 FQGNSA. V gave up 2 bases and J gave up 6 bases, with 13 bases separating them. The CDR3 contains 14 residues. The CDR3 DNA is TGTGCCAGCAGCTTAAGCAGGGGAGGGGATGGCTACACCTTC. Its translation: CASSLSRGGDGYTF.

The chain employs TRBV7-9 and TRBJ1-6; 8 bases line up with TRBD1. The CDR3 is made up of 14 amino acids. CDR1 and CDR2 from the germline V gene are SEHNR and FQNEAQ (reference sequence). The V gene end was trimmed by 5 bases and the J gene end by 5 bases; junction bases not matched to a gene: 2. CDR3 region: CASSLTGDNSPLHF. The CDR3 nucleotides read TGTGCCAGCAGCCTGACAGGGGATAATTCACCCCTCCACTTT.

This clone showed up just a few times. This chain joins TRBV20-1 and TRBJ1-1; 7 nucleotides match TRBD1. The CDR3 has 11 amino acids. The germline CDR1 and CDR2 sequences are DFQATT and SNEGSKA (reference sequence). V lost 6 bases, J lost 10 bases, and 8 bases stayed unmatched. The CDR3 region is CSASTGILAFF. As DNA, the CDR3 is TGCAGTGCCTCGACAGGGATTCTAGCTTTCTTT.